These T cell receptor beta chains were read from a single sample in a study of shared clonotypes between healthy human individuals. Generated by immunoSEQ multiplex PCR, the TCRdb table keeps only in-frame clones and is missing some. The data hold 550,000 to 750,000 clones, with around 95% observed a single time. The sample comprised naive CD8+ T cells sorted from blood. These receptors were taken from a woman between 25 and 40 years old in good health. Both conserved end residues are part of each CDR3. D genes are given only for firm matches. Size tells how often a clone was seen (once, few, many) or the class of an expanded clone, and some rows leave it out.

j_call: TRBJ2-7
clone_size: .
v_call: TRBV6-5
d_call: TRBD2
cdr3_nt: TGTGCCAGCAGACCGTTCACTAGCGATAACTCCGAGCAGTACTTC
cdr3_aa: CASRPFTSDNSEQYF

j_call: TRBJ2-7
clone_size: .
v_call: TRBV9
d_call: .
cdr3_nt: TGTGCCAGCAGCCCACGGACCCAGACCTACGAGCAGTACTTC
cdr3_aa: CASSPRTQTYEQYF

j_call: TRBJ2-6
clone_size: .
v_call: TRBV4-1
d_call: .
cdr3_nt: TGCGCCAGCAGCCAAAACCCTGGGGCAGTATGGGTCTCTGGGGCCAACGTCCTGACTTTC
cdr3_aa: CASSQNPGAVWVSGANVLTF

j_call: TRBJ2-5
clone_size: .
v_call: TRBV4-1
d_call: TRBD2
cdr3_nt: TGCGCCAGCAGCCAAGCTGATAGCGGGATTCAAGAGACCCAGTACTTC
cdr3_aa: CASSQADSGIQETQYF

j_call: TRBJ1-5
clone_size: .
v_call: TRBV5-8
d_call: .
cdr3_nt: TGTGCCAGCAGCTCGAGAAATCAGCCCCAGCATTTT
cdr3_aa: CASSSRNQPQHF

j_call: TRBJ2-7
clone_size: .
v_call: TRBV7-8
d_call: .
cdr3_nt: TGTGCCAGCAGCGCCGGGACACTTTCCTACGAGCAGTACTTC
cdr3_aa: CASSAGTLSYEQYF

j_call: TRBJ2-2
clone_size: .
v_call: TRBV19
d_call: .
cdr3_nt: TGTGCCAGTGGGGTCGGGGAGCTGTTTTTT
cdr3_aa: CASGVGELFF

j_call: TRBJ2-7
clone_size: .
v_call: TRBV7-9
d_call: .
cdr3_nt: TGTGCCAGCAGCTTGGGTAATAAGGGGGAGCAGTACTTC
cdr3_aa: CASSLGNKGEQYF

j_call: TRBJ2-7
clone_size: .
v_call: TRBV27
d_call: .
cdr3_nt: TGTGCCAGCAGTGGGTCCACATCTTACGAGCAGTACTTC
cdr3_aa: CASSGSTSYEQYF

j_call: TRBJ2-5
clone_size: .
v_call: TRBV5-4
d_call: .
cdr3_nt: TGTGCCAGCAGTCTGGACAGAGAAGAGACCCAGTACTTC
cdr3_aa: CASSLDREETQYF

j_call: TRBJ2-7
clone_size: .
v_call: TRBV9
d_call: .
cdr3_nt: TGTGCCAGCAGCGTCGAGGGGGAGAGCTACGAGCAGTACTTC
cdr3_aa: CASSVEGESYEQYF

j_call: TRBJ2-3
clone_size: .
v_call: TRBV29-1
d_call: .
cdr3_nt: TGCAGCGTTGATCCAGGGGATGGCACAGATACGCAGTATTTT
cdr3_aa: CSVDPGDGTDTQYF

j_call: TRBJ2-1
clone_size: .
v_call: TRBV28
d_call: .
cdr3_nt: TGTGCCAGCAGTTTCAGAGAGCTCATACAGTTCTTC
cdr3_aa: CASSFRELIQFF

j_call: TRBJ2-1
clone_size: .
v_call: TRBV19
d_call: .
cdr3_nt: TGTGCCAGTAGGTCCCTGGTGGGGCACAATGAGCAGTTCTTC
cdr3_aa: CASRSLVGHNEQFF

j_call: TRBJ2-7
clone_size: .
v_call: TRBV4-1
d_call: .
cdr3_nt: TGCGCCAGCAGCCAAGAGGCGGGGTTTCCCTACGAGCAGTACTTC
cdr3_aa: CASSQEAGFPYEQYF

j_call: TRBJ2-5
clone_size: .
v_call: TRBV27
d_call: .
cdr3_nt: TGTGCCAGCAGTTTCTTCGGCGGGGAGACCCAGTACTTC
cdr3_aa: CASSFFGGETQYF

j_call: TRBJ1-5
clone_size: once
v_call: TRBV19
d_call: .
cdr3_nt: TGTGCCAGTACCCTTACCAGGGGCTATAGCAATCAGCCCCAGCATTTT
cdr3_aa: CASTLTRGYSNQPQHF

j_call: TRBJ2-3
clone_size: once
v_call: TRBV28
d_call: TRBD1
cdr3_nt: TGTGCCAGCAATCGGGACAGGGGCCAGGATACGCAGTATTTT
cdr3_aa: CASNRDRGQDTQYF

j_call: TRBJ2-1
clone_size: .
v_call: TRBV29-1
d_call: TRBD1
cdr3_nt: TGCAGCGTTGAACTACTTTCCGGGACAGGTCGGGCGGAGCAGTTCTTC
cdr3_aa: CSVELLSGTGRAEQFF

j_call: TRBJ1-2
clone_size: .
v_call: TRBV9
d_call: .
cdr3_nt: TGTGCCAGCAGCGTAGGTTCAGGGGACTATGGCTACACCTTC
cdr3_aa: CASSVGSGDYGYTF

j_call: TRBJ2-3
clone_size: .
v_call: TRBV7-2
d_call: .
cdr3_nt: TGTGCCAGCAGCTTAGCCAGGGGTTTGACAGATACGCAGTATTTT
cdr3_aa: CASSLARGLTDTQYF

j_call: TRBJ1-2
clone_size: .
v_call: TRBV7-2
d_call: .
cdr3_nt: TGTGCCAGCAGACCTACCAGGGGCGGCGGCTACACCTTC
cdr3_aa: CASRPTRGGGYTF

j_call: TRBJ2-7
clone_size: .
v_call: TRBV28
d_call: .
cdr3_nt: TGTGCCAGCAGTCCCCGCGGGGTTTTTCAATACGAGCAGTACTTC
cdr3_aa: CASSPRGVFQYEQYF

j_call: TRBJ1-3
clone_size: .
v_call: TRBV28
d_call: .
cdr3_nt: TGTGCCAGCAGTTTTTTAAGCGCTGGGGAGGGTGACACCATATATTTT
cdr3_aa: CASSFLSAGEGDTIYF

j_call: TRBJ2-7
clone_size: .
v_call: TRBV27
d_call: .
cdr3_nt: TGTGCCAGCAGTTTGCAGAGCCGCTACGAGCAGTACTTC
cdr3_aa: CASSLQSRYEQYF

j_call: TRBJ2-7
clone_size: .
v_call: TRBV5-1
d_call: TRBD2
cdr3_nt: TGCGCCAGCAGCCATAGCGGGAACTACGAGCAGTACTTC
cdr3_aa: CASSHSGNYEQYF

j_call: TRBJ2-1
clone_size: .
v_call: TRBV28
d_call: .
cdr3_nt: TGTGCCAGCAGCCTGAGCGGCAATGAGCAGTTCTTC
cdr3_aa: CASSLSGNEQFF

j_call: TRBJ2-2
clone_size: once
v_call: TRBV14
d_call: .
cdr3_nt: TGTGCCAGCAGCCAAGATCTGGGGGTCACCGGGGAGCTGTTTTTT
cdr3_aa: CASSQDLGVTGELFF

j_call: TRBJ1-5
clone_size: .
v_call: TRBV27
d_call: .
cdr3_nt: TGTGCCAGCAGTTTGCGTGACAGCAATCAGCCCCAGCATTTT
cdr3_aa: CASSLRDSNQPQHF

j_call: TRBJ1-1
clone_size: .
v_call: TRBV5-6
d_call: .
cdr3_nt: TGTGCCAGCAGCTTTGGCACTGAAGCTTTCTTT
cdr3_aa: CASSFGTEAFF

j_call: TRBJ2-1
clone_size: .
v_call: TRBV7-3
d_call: TRBD2
cdr3_nt: TGTGCCAGCAGCTTAATGCCTAGCGGGAGGGCTCAGAGTCTCCACAATGAGCAGTTCTTC
cdr3_aa: CASSLMPSGRAQSLHNEQFF

j_call: TRBJ1-6
clone_size: .
v_call: TRBV27
d_call: .
cdr3_nt: TGTGCCAGCAGTTTATCTTTCACGAGCTCCTATAATTCACCCCTCCACTTT
cdr3_aa: CASSLSFTSSYNSPLHF

j_call: TRBJ1-5
clone_size: .
v_call: TRBV19
d_call: .
cdr3_nt: TGTGCCAGTAGTATATTCGTGGATAGCAATCAGCCCCAGCATTTT
cdr3_aa: CASSIFVDSNQPQHF

j_call: TRBJ2-7
clone_size: .
v_call: TRBV7-9
d_call: .
cdr3_nt: TGTGCCAGCAGAGGGAACTACGAGCAGTACTTC
cdr3_aa: CASRGNYEQYF

j_call: TRBJ2-1
clone_size: .
v_call: TRBV28
d_call: TRBD1
cdr3_nt: TGTGCCAGCAGTGGGGACAGGGCACCCTACAATGAGCAGTTCTTC
cdr3_aa: CASSGDRAPYNEQFF

j_call: TRBJ2-7
clone_size: .
v_call: TRBV5-6
d_call: .
cdr3_nt: TGTGCCAGCAGCTTGCTGGGGAGAGGAGCCTACGAGCAGTACTTC
cdr3_aa: CASSLLGRGAYEQYF

j_call: TRBJ2-7
clone_size: .
v_call: TRBV27
d_call: .
cdr3_nt: TGTGCCAGCAGTCCCGGGGTCCCCTACGAGCAGTACTTC
cdr3_aa: CASSPGVPYEQYF

j_call: TRBJ2-4
clone_size: once
v_call: TRBV4-2
d_call: TRBD2
cdr3_nt: TGTGCCAGCAGCCAAGATAGCCTAGCGGGAGGGACAGCCAAAAACATTCAGTACTTC
cdr3_aa: CASSQDSLAGGTAKNIQYF

j_call: TRBJ2-7
clone_size: .
v_call: TRBV5-5
d_call: TRBD2
cdr3_nt: TGTGCCAGCAGCTATAGCGGGGGGACCGCCTACGAGCAGTACTTC
cdr3_aa: CASSYSGGTAYEQYF

j_call: TRBJ1-3
clone_size: .
v_call: TRBV25-1
d_call: .
cdr3_nt: TGTGCCAGCAACACGGGGGGAAACACCATATATTTT
cdr3_aa: CASNTGGNTIYF

j_call: TRBJ2-1
clone_size: .
v_call: TRBV28
d_call: .
cdr3_nt: TGTGCCAGCAGTTTAAGGGGTTACTACAATGAGCAGTTCTTC
cdr3_aa: CASSLRGYYNEQFF

j_call: TRBJ2-7
clone_size: once
v_call: TRBV28
d_call: TRBD2
cdr3_nt: TGTGCCAGTCAGACGGGACTAGCCTACGAGCAGTACTTC
cdr3_aa: CASQTGLAYEQYF

j_call: TRBJ1-5
clone_size: .
v_call: TRBV5-6
d_call: .
cdr3_nt: TGTGCCAGCAGCTTGACCAAGGGGCTTCTCAATCAGCCCCAGCATTTT
cdr3_aa: CASSLTKGLLNQPQHF

j_call: TRBJ1-1
clone_size: .
v_call: TRBV6-1
d_call: .
cdr3_nt: TGTGCCAGCAGTGAATTAGGGGGTATGAGCGCTGAAGCTTTCTTT
cdr3_aa: CASSELGGMSAEAFF

j_call: TRBJ1-4
clone_size: .
v_call: TRBV7-9
d_call: .
cdr3_nt: TGTGCCAGCAGCTTCCGGGGCTCTGAAAAACTGTTTTTT
cdr3_aa: CASSFRGSEKLFF

j_call: TRBJ2-2
clone_size: .
v_call: TRBV25-1
d_call: .
cdr3_nt: TGTGCCAGCAGTGAATTCGGCAGCGGCTACACCGGGGAGCTGTTTTTT
cdr3_aa: CASSEFGSGYTGELFF

j_call: TRBJ2-5
clone_size: .
v_call: TRBV9
d_call: .
cdr3_nt: TGTGCCAGCAGCGTAGGAACCAGCGGAGCAGAGACCCAGTACTTC
cdr3_aa: CASSVGTSGAETQYF

j_call: TRBJ1-1
clone_size: .
v_call: TRBV2
d_call: .
cdr3_nt: TGTGCCAGCAGTGCCGGGGAGAACACTGAAGCTTTCTTT
cdr3_aa: CASSAGENTEAFF

j_call: TRBJ1-1
clone_size: .
v_call: TRBV7-9
d_call: .
cdr3_nt: TGTGCCAGCAGCTTTGGAATAGCAGCTTTCTTT
cdr3_aa: CASSFGIAAFF